One sample yielded the 10 T cell receptor beta chains listed below, sequenced in a study of blood T cell repertoires in COVID-19 (dated by TCRdb to between 2020 and 2021). The library was made by the immunoSEQ multiplex PCR assay. What TCRdb holds here is the immuneACCESS table cut down to in-frame rearrangements. Part of the clones is not present; checked against another copy, under half of the missing clones reflect an unresolved V gene, and the others are unexplained. The sample table records about 180,000 clones; roughly nine tenths of these occur just once. The ten largest clones capture less than 3.5% of the sample. Sequencing input: peripheral blood. Receptors originate from a woman aged 25 to 39 with active or convalescent COVID-19.

The chain couples TRBV3-1 (or the pseudogene TRBV3-2) to TRBJ2-1; TRBD2 matches at 7 bases. CDR1 LGHDT and CDR2 YNNKEL come from the germline V gene (reference sequence). This CDR3 has 16 amino acids. V was clipped by 1 base and J by 4 bases; unmatched bases: 7. The CDR3 sequence: CASSQVVGLGYNEQFF. In nucleotides, the CDR3 is TGTGCCAGCAGCCAAGTCGTTGGACTAGGGTACAATGAGCAGTTCTTC.

This chain uses TRBV29-1 with TRBJ1-2; TRBD1 matches at 9 bases. The CDR3 spans 12 residues. V gave up 6 bases and J gave up 7 bases; unmatched junction bases: 6. CDR1 and CDR2 from the germline V gene are SQVTM and ANQGSEA. The CDR3 DNA reads as TGCAGCGTATTACAGGGGGCTTCTGGCTACACCTTC. Translation: CSVLQGASGYTF.

This chain uses TRBV5-4 with TRBJ1-1, with 7 nucleotides matching TRBD1. The V gene end was trimmed by 4 bases and the J gene end by 0 bases; junction bases not matched to a gene: 9. Germline CDR1 SGHNT, CDR2 YYREEE (reference sequence). CDR3 size: 16 residues. This CDR3 is CASSPATGQMNTEAFF. The CDR3 nucleotides read TGTGCCAGCAGCCCCGCAACGGGACAGATGAACACTGAAGCTTTCTTT.

This rearrangement joins TRBV4-1 to TRBJ2-2; the D gene is possibly TRBD2 (6 bases). CDR1 MGHRA and CDR2 YSYEKL come from the germline V gene. Deletions cut 2 bases from V and 2 bases from J, with 9 bases between. The CDR3 has 15 residues. CDR3 nucleotides: TGCGCCAGCAGCCAAATGGGACTTAACACCGGGGAGCTGTTTTTT. Its translation is CASSQMGLNTGELFF.

There are a few counts of this clone. The rearrangement uses TRBV7-9 and TRBJ1-1; 7 bases map to TRBD1. The V segment lost 4 bases and the J segment 0 bases; nucleotides outside the gene matches: 5. The CDR3 spans 15 residues. Germline-derived CDR1 and CDR2 are SEHNR and FQNEAQ (reference sequence). The CDR3, as DNA: TGTGCCAGCAGCTGGAGGGACAGCATGAACACTGAAGCTTTCTTT. Residues: CASSWRDSMNTEAFF.

This clone has only a few counts. The chain carries TRBV18 and TRBJ1-6; weak D call: TRBD1 (6 bases). CDR1 is KGHSH, CDR2 LQKENI, per germline. This CDR3 has 14 residues. Trimming stripped 5 bases from V and 7 bases from J, with 12 bases between. DNA for the CDR3: TGTGCCAGCTCAGCGGACAGAAAAAATTCACCCCTCCACTTT. This sequence encodes CASSADRKNSPLHF.

The J gene is TRBJ1-1, the V gene TRBV14; 7 bases match TRBD1. V lost 4 bases and J lost 5; bases outside the gene matches: 13. This CDR3 has 16 amino acids. The germline gives CDR1 SGHDN, CDR2 FVKESK. CDR3 sequence reads: CASSLGQTFRETEAFF. The CDR3 DNA sequence: TGTGCCAGCAGCCTGGGACAGACTTTTAGGGAGACTGAAGCTTTCTTT.

The V and J genes are TRBV3-1 (or the pseudogene TRBV3-2) and TRBJ1-2, with 7 bases fitting TRBD1. This CDR3 spans 19 amino acids. The junction had 19 bases not matched to a gene; V was cut back by 2 bases and J by 4 bases. Germline assignment: CDR1 LGHDT and CDR2 YNNKEL (reference sequence). The CDR3 nucleotides are TGTGCCAGCAGCCAACAAAGCGTTAAGGACAACAGGGACAGCTATGGCTACACCTTC. It specifies CASSQQSVKDNRDSYGYTF.

This clone was counted once. The gene calls are TRBV6-2 or TRBV6-3 and TRBJ2-7, with TRBD1 identical over 7 bases. CDR3 length equals 13 residues. V trimming: 2 bases; J trimming: 6 bases; junction bases outside the gene matches: 4. Germline CDR1 and CDR2: MNHEY and SVGEGT. DNA for the CDR3: TGTGCCAGCAGTTACGCGACAGGGTTCGAGCAGTACTTC. It specifies CASSYATGFEQYF.

The V and J genes are TRBV6-6 and TRBJ1-5, with 7 bases lining up with TRBD1. Germline V gene data show CDR1 as MNHNY and CDR2 as SVGAGI (reference sequence). Losses at the gene ends were 2 bases for V and 6 bases for J; bases not matched to a gene: 7. The CDR3 runs to 15 residues. Here the CDR3 DNA reads TGTGCCAGCAGTTACATGACAGGGCCCGTTCAGCCCCAGCATTTT. Its translation: CASSYMTGPVQPQHF.